Included here is one TCR beta chain sequence, with context. Unique molecular identifiers featured in how the TCRbeta library was prepared. TCRdb redid the calling of the PCR reads with MiXCR, one entry per CDR3 protein. The sample has 500,000 to 600,000 distinct CDR3 sequences, around 27% seen once. This entry comes from a study of T-cell reconstitution after alpha-beta-depleted transplantation in children. J was trimmed by 7 bases and V by 3 bases; bases with no gene match: 13. The CDR3 covers 18 residues. Germline V CDR1 and CDR2: SGHTA, FQGTGA. This receptor was identified in a boy in the first two years of life with Wiskott-Aldrich syndrome, due to receive a stem cell transplant. The chain combines TRBV7-3 with TRBJ2-2; 11 nucleotides match TRBD2. This sample comprised PBMCs, obtained before TCRalphabeta/CD19-depleted stem cell transplant. The CDR3 loop is CASSFFPKLAGVGGELFF. The CDR3 DNA is TGTGCCAGCAGCTTTTTTCCTAAACTAGCGGGAGTAGGCGGGGAGCTGTTTTTT. The variable domain in full, completed from reference TRBV7-3 and TRBJ2-2, reads GAGVSQTPSNKVTEKGKYVELRCDPISGHTALYWYRQSLGQGPEFLIYFQGTGAADDSGLPNDRFFAVRPEGSVSTLKIQRTERGDSAVYLCASSFFPKLAGVGGELFFGEGSRLTVL.